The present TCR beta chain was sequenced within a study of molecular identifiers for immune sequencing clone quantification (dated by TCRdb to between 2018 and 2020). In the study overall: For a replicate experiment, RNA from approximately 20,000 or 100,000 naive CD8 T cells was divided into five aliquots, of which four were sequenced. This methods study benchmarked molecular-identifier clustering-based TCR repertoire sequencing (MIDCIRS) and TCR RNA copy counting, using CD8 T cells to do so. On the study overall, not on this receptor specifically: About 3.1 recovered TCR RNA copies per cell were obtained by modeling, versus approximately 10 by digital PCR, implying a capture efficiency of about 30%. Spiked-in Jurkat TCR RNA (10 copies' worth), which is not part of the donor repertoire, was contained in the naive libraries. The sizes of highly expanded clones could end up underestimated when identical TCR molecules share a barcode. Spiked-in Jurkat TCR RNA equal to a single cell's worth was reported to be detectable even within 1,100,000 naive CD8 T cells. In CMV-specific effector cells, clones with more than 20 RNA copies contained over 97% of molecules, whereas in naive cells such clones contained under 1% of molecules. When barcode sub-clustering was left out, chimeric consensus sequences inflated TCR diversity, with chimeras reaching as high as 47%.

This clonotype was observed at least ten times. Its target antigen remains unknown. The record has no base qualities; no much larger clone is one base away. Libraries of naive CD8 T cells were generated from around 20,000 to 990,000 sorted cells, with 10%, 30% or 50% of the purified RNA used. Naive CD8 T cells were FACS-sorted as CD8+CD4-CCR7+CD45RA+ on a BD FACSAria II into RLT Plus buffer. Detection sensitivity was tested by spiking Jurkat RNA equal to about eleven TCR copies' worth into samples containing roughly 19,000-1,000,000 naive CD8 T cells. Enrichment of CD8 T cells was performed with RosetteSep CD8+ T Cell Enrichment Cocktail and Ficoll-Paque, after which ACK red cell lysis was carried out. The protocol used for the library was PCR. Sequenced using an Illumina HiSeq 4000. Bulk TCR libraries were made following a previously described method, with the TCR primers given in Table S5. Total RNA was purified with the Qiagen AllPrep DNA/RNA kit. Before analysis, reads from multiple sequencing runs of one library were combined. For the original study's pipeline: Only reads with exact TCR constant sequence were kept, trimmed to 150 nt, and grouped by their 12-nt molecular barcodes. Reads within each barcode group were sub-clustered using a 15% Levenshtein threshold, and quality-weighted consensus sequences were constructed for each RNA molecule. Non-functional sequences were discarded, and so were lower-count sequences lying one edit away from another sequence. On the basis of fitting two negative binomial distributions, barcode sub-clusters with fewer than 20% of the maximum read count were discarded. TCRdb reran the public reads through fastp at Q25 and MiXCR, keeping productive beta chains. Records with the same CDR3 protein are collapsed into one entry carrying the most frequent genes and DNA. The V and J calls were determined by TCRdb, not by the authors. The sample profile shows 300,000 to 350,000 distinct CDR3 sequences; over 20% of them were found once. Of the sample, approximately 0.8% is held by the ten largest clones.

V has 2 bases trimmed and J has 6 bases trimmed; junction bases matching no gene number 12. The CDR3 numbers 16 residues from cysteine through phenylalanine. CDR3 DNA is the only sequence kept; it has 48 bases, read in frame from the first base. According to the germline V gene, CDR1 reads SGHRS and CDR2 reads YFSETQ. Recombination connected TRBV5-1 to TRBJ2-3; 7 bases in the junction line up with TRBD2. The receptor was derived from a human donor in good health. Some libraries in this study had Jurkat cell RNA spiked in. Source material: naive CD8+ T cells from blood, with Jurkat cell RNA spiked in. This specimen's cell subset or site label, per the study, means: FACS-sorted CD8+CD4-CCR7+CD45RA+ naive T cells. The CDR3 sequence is CASSFHGLDSSDTQYF. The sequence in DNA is TGCGCCAGCAGCTTTCACGGACTAGATTCTTCCGATACGCAGTATTTT. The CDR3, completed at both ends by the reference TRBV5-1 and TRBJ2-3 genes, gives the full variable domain KAGVTQTPRYLIKTRGQQVTLSCSPISGHRSVSWYQQTPGQGLQFLFEYFSETQRNKGNFPGRFSGRQFSNSRSEMNVSTLELGDSALYLCASSFHGLDSSDTQYFGPGTRLTVL.